The clone carrying this TCR beta chain was seen a handful of times. Antigen unknown. These data belong to a study of T-cell memory formation after mild COVID-19. Study observations and caveats: Detection of some responders pre-infection suggested pre-existing cross-reactive memory T cells participated. Clonal second-wave expansions that peaked on day 37 had unconfirmed SARS-CoV-2 specificity. CD4+ bias marked clones expanding day 15 to 37, unlike balanced contracting clones.

Libraries for TCRalpha and TCRbeta carried sample barcodes and unique molecular identifiers via 5'RACE. One entry per CDR3 protein results from TCRdb running MiXCR on the 5' RACE reads. In the table there are around 250,000 distinct CDR3 sequences, 15% to 20% of which are singletons. The V gene's germline CDR1 is SNHLY and CDR2 FYNNEI. Trimming removed 6 bases at V and 9 bases at J, with 18 bases between. This CDR3 has 14 residues. Sequencing was carried out using PBMCs or a T cell subset sorted from them (not recorded which). The chain combines TRBV2 with TRBJ2-1, with D possibly TRBD2 on 5 matching bases. The receptor was derived from a man aged 18 to 30 who had mild COVID-19 (a few samples of this study predate the infection). Cell type and time point are not known. CDR3 sequence reads: CASRDGLPGSEQFF. CDR3 DNA: TGTGCCAGCAGGGATGGACTGCCGGGGTCTGAGCAGTTCTTC.